These 10 T cell receptor beta chains were sequenced from one sample in a study of identical twins. TCRdb used MiXCR to reprocess the 5' RACE reads, holding one entry per CDR3 protein. In the table there are approximately 190,000 distinct CDR3 sequences, approximately 15% of which are singletons. The sample also formed part of further work on T cells expressing NK-cell markers.

Sequencing used CD8+ T cells sorted from blood. These TCRs come from a woman under 30 in good health.

This clonotype was seen a few times. This rearrangement joins TRBV6-1 to TRBJ2-7; tentatively, D is TRBD2 (6 bases). Germline V gene sequence: CDR1 MNHNS, CDR2 SASEGT. This CDR3 spans 16 amino acids. With 8 bases removed from V and 1 base from J, the gap between germline ends came to 21 bases. CDR3 in amino acids: CASWSSAGPYSYEQYF. In DNA form, the CDR3 reads TGTGCCAGCTGGTCTTCCGCGGGACCCTATTCCTACGAGCAGTACTTC.

In nucleotides, the CDR3 is TGTGCCAGCAGTTCCCTACTACAGGGGGGCGATGGCTACACCTTC. Translating it yields CASSSLLQGGDGYTF. This chain connects TRBV12-3 or TRBV12-4 to TRBJ1-2; 8 nucleotides match TRBD1. V gave up 4 bases and J gave up 6 bases; unmatched junction bases: 10. The CDR3 consists of 15 residues.

The chain uses TRBV5-1 and TRBJ2-3; 9 nucleotides agree with TRBD2. CDR1 and CDR2 (germline): SGHRS, YFSETQ. V was clipped by 6 bases and J by 8 bases; unmatched bases: 13. The CDR3 runs 15 residues. The CDR3 DNA reads TGCGCCAGCAACGTTGCTAGCGGGAAGTTCGGTACGCAGTATTTT. It encodes CASNVASGKFGTQYF.

The table lists this clonotype with a few counts. The V gene is TRBV12-3 or TRBV12-4, the J gene TRBJ2-1; TRBD2 matches 11 bases. V was pared by 7 bases and J by 8 bases, with 10 bases of the junction left unmatched. There are 15 residues in the CDR3. CDR3 sequence (DNA): TGTGCCAGCACCGATAGCGGGAGGGCCACGGATGAGCAGTTCTTC. It yields the protein CASTDSGRATDEQFF.

This clonotype was counted a few times. The gene calls are TRBV5-6 and TRBJ2-3; D ambiguous. Germline CDR1 and CDR2: SGHDT and YYEEEE. The CDR3 extends over 13 amino acids. Trimming removed 7 bases at V and 4 bases at J, with 13 bases between. The CDR3 DNA sequence: TGTGCCAGCCAAATCGCCGGATCAGATACGCAGTATTTT. Its protein is CASQIAGSDTQYF.

The chain recombines TRBV7-9 with TRBJ2-3; TRBD1 matches at 7 bases. The CDR3 is 16 residues long. The ends lost 5 bases at V and 6 bases at J; junction bases unmatched: 14. CDR1 SEHNR and CDR2 FQNEAQ come from the germline V gene (reference sequence). In DNA form, the CDR3 reads TGTGCCAGCAGCCCAACCGGGACAGAGGGAAGCGATACGCAGTATTTT. Protein sequence: CASSPTGTEGSDTQYF.

The genes are TRBV9 and TRBJ2-3; 8 positions agree with TRBD2. Germline-derived CDR1 and CDR2 are SGDLS and YYNGEE. The CDR3 sequence is 15 residues long. V lost 2 bases, J lost 0 bases, and 2 bases stayed unmatched. The CDR3 DNA follows: TGTGCCAGCAGCGTTAGCGGGACTAGCACAGATACGCAGTATTTT. Protein product: CASSVSGTSTDTQYF.

This clonotype has only a few counts. This chain connects TRBV27 to TRBJ2-1; 7 nucleotides align to TRBD2. The V segment lost 5 bases and the J segment 3 bases; nucleotides outside the gene matches: 4. Germline assignment: CDR1 MNHEY and CDR2 SMNVEV (reference sequence). The CDR3 spans 14 residues. CDR3: CASSRTRIYNEQFF. The CDR3 DNA reads as TGTGCCAGCAGTCGGACTAGAATCTACAATGAGCAGTTCTTC.

This clonotype was counted a few times. The chain carries TRBV6-5 and TRBJ2-1, with D possibly being TRBD1 (6 bases). The CDR3 is 11 amino acids. V was pared by 8 bases and J by 8 bases, with 10 bases between. Germline CDR1 reads MNHEY; CDR2 reads SVGAGI. CDR3 residues: CASWGLDEQFF. The CDR3 DNA follows: TGTGCCAGCTGGGGGCTGGATGAGCAGTTCTTC.

This chain links TRBV27 with TRBJ2-7; D remains unclear. Trimming took 6 bases from V and 0 from J, leaving 12 bases between them. The germline V gene encodes CDR1 MNHEY and CDR2 SMNVEV (reference sequence). The CDR3 is 14 amino acids. CDR3 sequence reads: CASRPGLNSYEQYF. The CDR3 DNA follows: TGTGCCAGCAGACCGGGCCTCAACTCCTACGAGCAGTACTTC.